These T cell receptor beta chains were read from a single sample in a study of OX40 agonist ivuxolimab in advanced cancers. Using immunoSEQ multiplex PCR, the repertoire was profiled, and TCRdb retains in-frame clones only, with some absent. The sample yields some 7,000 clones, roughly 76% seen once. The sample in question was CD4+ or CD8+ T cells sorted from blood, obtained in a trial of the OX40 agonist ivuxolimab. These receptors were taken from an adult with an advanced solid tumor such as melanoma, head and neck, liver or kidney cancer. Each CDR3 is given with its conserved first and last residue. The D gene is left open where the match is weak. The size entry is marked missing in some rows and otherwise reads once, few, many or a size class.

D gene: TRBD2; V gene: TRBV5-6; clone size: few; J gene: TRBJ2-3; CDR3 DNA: TGTGCCAGCAGCTTGGGGGAGGCGGGGGAGAACACAGATACGCAGTATTTT; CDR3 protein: CASSLGEAGENTDTQYF
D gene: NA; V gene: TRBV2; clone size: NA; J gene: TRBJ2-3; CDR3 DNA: TGTGCCAGCAACCGTCTGCGGACTGGCACAGATACGCAGTATTTT; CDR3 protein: CASNRLRTGTDTQYF
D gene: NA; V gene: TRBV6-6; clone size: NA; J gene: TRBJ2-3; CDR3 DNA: TGTGCCAGCAGTTATGGGGGCACAGATACGCAGTATTTT; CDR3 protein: CASSYGGTDTQYF
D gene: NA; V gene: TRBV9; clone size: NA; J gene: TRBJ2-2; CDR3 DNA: TGTGCCAGCAGCGTAGTTGACAGCGGTAAGAACACCGGGGAGCTGTTTTTT; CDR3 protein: CASSVVDSGKNTGELFF
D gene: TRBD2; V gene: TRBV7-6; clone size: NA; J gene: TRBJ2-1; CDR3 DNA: TGTGCCAGCAGCCCCGGGACTAGCGGGGAGAATGAGCAGTTCTTC; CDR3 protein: CASSPGTSGENEQFF
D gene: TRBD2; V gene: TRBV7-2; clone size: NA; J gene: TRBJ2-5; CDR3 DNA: TGTGCCAGCAGCCCTAGCGGGGGGGCGCAAGAGACCCAGTACTTC; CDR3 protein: CASSPSGGAQETQYF
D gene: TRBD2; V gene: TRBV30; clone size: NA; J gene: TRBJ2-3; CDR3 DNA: TGTGCCTGGAGTGTAGCGGGGGGGCTCGATACGCAGTATTTT; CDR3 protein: CAWSVAGGLDTQYF
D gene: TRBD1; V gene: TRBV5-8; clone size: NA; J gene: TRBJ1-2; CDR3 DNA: TGTGCCAGCAGCCAAGACAGGGTGGGTCCTGGCTACACCTTC; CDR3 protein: CASSQDRVGPGYTF
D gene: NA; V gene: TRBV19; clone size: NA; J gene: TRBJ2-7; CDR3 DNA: TGTGCCAGTAGTATAGGTTCTGGGGGCTACGAGCAGTACTTC; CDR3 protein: CASSIGSGGYEQYF
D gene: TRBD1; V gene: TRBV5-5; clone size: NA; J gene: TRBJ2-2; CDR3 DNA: TGTGCCAGCAGCCCTTACACCGGGACAGCGAACACCGGGGAGCTGTTTTTT; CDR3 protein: CASSPYTGTANTGELFF
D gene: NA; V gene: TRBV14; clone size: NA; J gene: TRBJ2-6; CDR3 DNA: TGTGCCAGCAGCCAAGTCTCTGGGGCCAACGTCCTGACTTTC; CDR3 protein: CASSQVSGANVLTF
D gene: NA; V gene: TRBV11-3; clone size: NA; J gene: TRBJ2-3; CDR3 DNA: TGTGCCAGCAGCCAAACGCACAGCTGGACAGATACGCAGTATTTT; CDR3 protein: CASSQTHSWTDTQYF
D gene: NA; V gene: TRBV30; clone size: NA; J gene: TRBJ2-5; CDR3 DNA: TGTGCCTGGATTTCACGACAGCCGTACCAAGAGACCCAGTACTTC; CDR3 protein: CAWISRQPYQETQYF
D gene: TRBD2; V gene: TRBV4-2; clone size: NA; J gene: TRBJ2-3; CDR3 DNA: TGTGCCAGCAGCCAGAGACTAGCGGGGGGCACAGATACGCAGTATTTT; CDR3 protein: CASSQRLAGGTDTQYF
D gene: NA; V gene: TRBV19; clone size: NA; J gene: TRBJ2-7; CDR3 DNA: TGTGCCAGTAGTAGCCAGGGTCCGGCCTACGAGCAGTACTTC; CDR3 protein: CASSSQGPAYEQYF
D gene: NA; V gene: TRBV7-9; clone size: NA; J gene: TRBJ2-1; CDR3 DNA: TGTGCCAGCGGGGTTACGACGGGGGCGTTTTACAATGAGCAGTTCTTC; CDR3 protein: CASGVTTGAFYNEQFF
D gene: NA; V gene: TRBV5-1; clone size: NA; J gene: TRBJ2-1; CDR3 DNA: TGCGCCAGCAGCGAAAATTGGGGACCCCAGCCCGTTCTGTTCTTC; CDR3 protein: CASSENWGPQPVLFF
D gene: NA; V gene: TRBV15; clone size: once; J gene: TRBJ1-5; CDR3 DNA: TGTGCCACCAGCAGAGGTGCTCAGCCCCAGCATTTT; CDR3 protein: CATSRGAQPQHF
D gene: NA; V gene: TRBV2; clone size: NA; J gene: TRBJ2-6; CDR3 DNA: TGTGCCAGCAGTAGACACCCCACGCCTTCTGGGGCCAACGTCCTGACTTTC; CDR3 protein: CASSRHPTPSGANVLTF
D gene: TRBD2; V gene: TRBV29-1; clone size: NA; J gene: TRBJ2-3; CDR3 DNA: TGCAGCGTTGAAAATAGCGGGGGCACAGATACGCAGTATTTT; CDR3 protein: CSVENSGGTDTQYF
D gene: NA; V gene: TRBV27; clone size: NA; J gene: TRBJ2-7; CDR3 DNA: TGTGCCAGCAGCCGGGGGACTCAGTTATACGAGCAGTACTTC; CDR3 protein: CASSRGTQLYEQYF
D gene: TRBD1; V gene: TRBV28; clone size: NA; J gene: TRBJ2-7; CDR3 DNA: TGTGCCAGCAGTCCCGGACAGGGCGGCTACGAGCAGTACTTC; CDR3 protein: CASSPGQGGYEQYF
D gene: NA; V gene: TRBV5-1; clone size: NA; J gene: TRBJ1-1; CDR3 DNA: TGCGCCAGCAGCCCTGTTTGGGGATCGAACACTGAAGCTTTCTTT; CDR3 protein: CASSPVWGSNTEAFF
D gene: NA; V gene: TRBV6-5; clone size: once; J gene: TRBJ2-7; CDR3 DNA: TGTGCCAGCAGTTACTCGTCGGGACGGCCTTACGAGCAGTACTTC; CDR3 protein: CASSYSSGRPYEQYF
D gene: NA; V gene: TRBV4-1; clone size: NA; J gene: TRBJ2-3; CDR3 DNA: TGCGCCAGCAGCCAAGCCTCCCATATCGCCGATACGCAGTATTTT; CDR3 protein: CASSQASHIADTQYF
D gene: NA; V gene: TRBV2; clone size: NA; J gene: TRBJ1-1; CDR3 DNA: TGTGCCAGCAGGGTTGGTAGGGGGAACACTGAAGCTTTCTTT; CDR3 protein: CASRVGRGNTEAFF
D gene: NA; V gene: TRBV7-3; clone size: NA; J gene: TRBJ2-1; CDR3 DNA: TGTGCCAGCAGCCCTGGTCTTGTGACTGAGAACAATGAGCAGTTCTTC; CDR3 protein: CASSPGLVTENNEQFF
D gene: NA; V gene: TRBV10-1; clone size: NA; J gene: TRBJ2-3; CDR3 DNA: TGCGCCAGCAGTCGTTCGGCGGGAATGACAGATACGCAGTATTTT; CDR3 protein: CASSRSAGMTDTQYF
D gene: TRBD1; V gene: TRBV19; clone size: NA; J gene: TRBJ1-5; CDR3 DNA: TGTGCCAGTAGATACACGGGACAGCCCAATCAGCCCCAGCATTTT; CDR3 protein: CASRYTGQPNQPQHF
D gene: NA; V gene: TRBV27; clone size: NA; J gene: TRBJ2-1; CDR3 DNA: TGTGCCAGCAGTGCAATGGGGGAATACAATGAGCAGTTCTTC; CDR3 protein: CASSAMGEYNEQFF
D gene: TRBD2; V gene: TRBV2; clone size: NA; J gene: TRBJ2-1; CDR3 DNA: TGTGCCAGCAGTCTGGGACTAAATTACGATGAGCAGTTCTTC; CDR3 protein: CASSLGLNYDEQFF
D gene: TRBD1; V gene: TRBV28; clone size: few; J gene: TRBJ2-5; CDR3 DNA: TGTGCCAGCAGTTCTCCGGACAGGGTAGAGACCCAGTACTTC; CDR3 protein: CASSSPDRVETQYF
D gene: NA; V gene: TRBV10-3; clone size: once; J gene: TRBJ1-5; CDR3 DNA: TGTGCCATCGGCAGGGACAATCAGCCCCAGCATTTT; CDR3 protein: CAIGRDNQPQHF
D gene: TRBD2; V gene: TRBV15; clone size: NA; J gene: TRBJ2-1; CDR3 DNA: TGTGCCACCAGGGGACTAGCGGGGGTCAATGAGCAGTTCTTC; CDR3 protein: CATRGLAGVNEQFF
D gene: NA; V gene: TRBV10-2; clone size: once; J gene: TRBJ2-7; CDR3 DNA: TGCGCCAGCAGTGAGGCGGCCTACGAGCAGTACTTC; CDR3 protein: CASSEAAYEQYF
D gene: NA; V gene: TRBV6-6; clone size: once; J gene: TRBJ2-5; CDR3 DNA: TGTGCCAGCAGACCCTCCTTCCAGTTCCAAGAGACCCAGTACTTC; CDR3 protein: CASRPSFQFQETQYF
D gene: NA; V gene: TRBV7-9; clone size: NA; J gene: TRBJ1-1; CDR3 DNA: TGTGCCAGCAGCTGGCGGTTGGACACTGAAGCTTTCTTT; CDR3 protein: CASSWRLDTEAFF
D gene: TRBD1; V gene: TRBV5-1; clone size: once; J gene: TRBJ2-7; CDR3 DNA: TGCGCCAGCAGCGAAGGACAGGTGCCGCCCTACGAGCAGTACTTC; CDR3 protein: CASSEGQVPPYEQYF
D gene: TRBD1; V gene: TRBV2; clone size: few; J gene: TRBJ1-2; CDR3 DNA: TGTGCCAGCAGTGGGGGGACAGGGTTACACTATGGCTACACCTTC; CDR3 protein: CASSGGTGLHYGYTF
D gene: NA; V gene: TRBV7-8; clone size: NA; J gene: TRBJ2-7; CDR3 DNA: TGTGCCAGCAGCTTAGGGGATTCCTACGAGCAGTACTTC; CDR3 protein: CASSLGDSYEQYF
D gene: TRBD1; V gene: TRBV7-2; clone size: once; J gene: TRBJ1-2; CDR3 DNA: TGTGCCAGCAGCTTCCTAACAGGGGCTGGCTACACCTTC; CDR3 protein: CASSFLTGAGYTF
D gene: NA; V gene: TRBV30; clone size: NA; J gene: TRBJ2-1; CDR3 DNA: TGTGCCTATTCCCTCGGGGACAATGAGCAGTTCTTC; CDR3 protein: CAYSLGDNEQFF
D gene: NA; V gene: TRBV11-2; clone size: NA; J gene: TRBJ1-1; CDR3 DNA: TGTGCCAGCAGCTTAGTAATGATCAGGGGCACTGAAGCTTTCTTT; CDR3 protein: CASSLVMIRGTEAFF
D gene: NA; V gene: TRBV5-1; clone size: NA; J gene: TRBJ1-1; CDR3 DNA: TGCGCCAGCAGCTTATCACCCAGGGTAACTGAAGCTTTCTTT; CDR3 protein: CASSLSPRVTEAFF
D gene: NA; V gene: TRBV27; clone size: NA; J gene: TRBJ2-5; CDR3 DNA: TGTGCCAGCAGACAACGTAAGGGCTATGAGACCCAGTACTTC; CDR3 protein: CASRQRKGYETQYF
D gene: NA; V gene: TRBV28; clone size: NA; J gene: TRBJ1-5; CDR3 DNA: TGTGCCGCAGGGACCCTCTGGGAGAATCAGCCCCAGCATTTT; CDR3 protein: CAAGTLWENQPQHF
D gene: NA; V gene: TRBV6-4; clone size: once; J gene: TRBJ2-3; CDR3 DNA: TGTGCCAGCAGTGCCGAGGCAGGGTCCACAGATACGCAGTATTTT; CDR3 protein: CASSAEAGSTDTQYF
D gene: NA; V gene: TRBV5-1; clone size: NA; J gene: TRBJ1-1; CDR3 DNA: TGCGCCAGCAGCTTGGGAGCGGGCATTTTGACTGAAGCTTTCTTT; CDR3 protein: CASSLGAGILTEAFF
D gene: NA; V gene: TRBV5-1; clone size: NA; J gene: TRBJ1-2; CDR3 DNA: TGCGCCAGCAGCTTGAGAAGCAGGGCAGGCTACACCTTC; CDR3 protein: CASSLRSRAGYTF
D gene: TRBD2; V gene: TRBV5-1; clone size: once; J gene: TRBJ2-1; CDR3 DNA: TGCGCCAGCAGCTTGGGACTAGCGGGGGTAGAGCAGTTCTTC; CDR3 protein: CASSLGLAGVEQFF
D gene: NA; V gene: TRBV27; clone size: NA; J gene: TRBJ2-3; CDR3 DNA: TGTGCCAGCAGTTTTGCCCCTAGGGGTGATACGCAGTATTTT; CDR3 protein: CASSFAPRGDTQYF
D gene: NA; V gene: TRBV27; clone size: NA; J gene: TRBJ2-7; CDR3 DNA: TGTGCCAGCAGTCCCGGAGGGGGGGCCTACGAGCAGTACTTC; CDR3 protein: CASSPGGGAYEQYF
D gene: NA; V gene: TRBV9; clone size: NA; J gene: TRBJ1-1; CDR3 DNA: TGTGCCAGCAGCGTAGTCCCGGGATCGAACACTGAAGCTTTCTTT; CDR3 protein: CASSVVPGSNTEAFF
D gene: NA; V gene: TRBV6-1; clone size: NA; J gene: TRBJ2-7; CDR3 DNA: TGTGCCAGCAGTGAACTCCGGACGGGTTACTACGAGCAGTACTTC; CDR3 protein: CASSELRTGYYEQYF
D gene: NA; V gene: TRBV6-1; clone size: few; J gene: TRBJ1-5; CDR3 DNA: TGTGCCTCCCGGGCGGGGGACTTCAATCAGCCCCAGCATTTT; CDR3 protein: CASRAGDFNQPQHF
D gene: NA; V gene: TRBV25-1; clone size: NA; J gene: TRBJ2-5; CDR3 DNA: TGTGCCAGCAGTGTTTCCGGCTGGCAGGAGACCCAGTACTTC; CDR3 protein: CASSVSGWQETQYF
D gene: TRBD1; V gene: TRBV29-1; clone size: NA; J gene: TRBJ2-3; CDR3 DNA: TGCAGCGTTTCACTTAAGACAGGGCCAGATACGCAGTATTTT; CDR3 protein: CSVSLKTGPDTQYF
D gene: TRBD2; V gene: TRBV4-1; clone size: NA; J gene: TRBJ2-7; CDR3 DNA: TGCGCCAGCAGCCAACTGGGGGGGACTAGCGGTTACGAGCAGTACTTC; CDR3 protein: CASSQLGGTSGYEQYF
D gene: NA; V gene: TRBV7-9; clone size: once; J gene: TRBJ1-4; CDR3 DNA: TGTGCCAGCAGCTTAGGCCCTGGAGAAAAACTGTTTTTT; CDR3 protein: CASSLGPGEKLFF
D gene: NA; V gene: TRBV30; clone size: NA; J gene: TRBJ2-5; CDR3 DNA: TGTGCCTGGAGGGGGGGACAAGAGACCCAGTACTTC; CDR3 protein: CAWRGGQETQYF